The 5 T cell receptor beta chains in this list originate from one sample, sequenced in a study of early T cells in non-severe SARS-CoV-2 infection. Each CDR3 protein gets one entry after TCRdb re-called the 5' RACE reads with MiXCR. The sample yields 100,000 or so distinct CDR3 sequences, 16% seen once. The source was whole blood, collected at baseline. The receptors derive from an adult who was a healthcare worker with PCR-confirmed SARS-CoV-2 infection or an uninfected control (not recorded which).

This clonotype was counted between two and nine times. V gene TRBV19 combines with J gene TRBJ2-6; 10 bases map to TRBD2. Germline V gene lookup returns CDR1 LNHDA and CDR2 SQIVND (reference sequence). After removal of 4 bases from V and 4 bases from J, the junction contained 7 bases not matched to a gene. CDR3 size: 17 residues. The CDR3: CASSTLAGVSGANVLTF. DNA of the CDR3: TGTGCCAGTAGTACCCTAGCGGGAGTCTCCGGGGCCAACGTCCTGACTTTC. Full variable domain (missing parts from reference TRBV19 and TRBJ2-6): DGGITQSPKYLFRKEGQNVTLSCEQNLNHDAMYWYRQDPGQGLRLIYYSQIVNDFQKGDIAEGYSVSREKKESFPLTVTSAQKNPTAFYLCASSTLAGVSGANVLTFGAGSRLTVL.

This clonotype has a handful of counts. This chain uses TRBV5-5 with TRBJ2-7, with no clear D. The CDR3 consists of 13 residues. CDR1 and CDR2 (germline): SGHKS, YYEKEE (reference sequence). Trimming stripped 4 bases from V and 0 bases from J, with 8 bases between. The CDR3 reads CASSPDISYEQYF. CDR3 DNA: TGTGCCAGCAGCCCGGATATCTCCTACGAGCAGTACTTC.

The V gene is TRBV29-1, the J gene TRBJ2-5; D is possibly TRBD1 (6 bases). The CDR3 has 11 amino acids. Trimming removed 8 bases at V and 5 bases at J, with 12 bases between. Germline V gene data show CDR1 as SQVTM and CDR2 as ANQGSEA. The CDR3 DNA reads TGCAGCACCGAGGGGGTGGAGACCCAGTACTTC. Protein sequence: CSTEGVETQYF.

The chain joins TRBV2 to TRBJ1-5, with D possibly TRBD1 on 5 matching bases. V was cut by 8 bases and J by 6 bases, with 14 bases left in between. The CDR3 consists of 13 residues. CDR1 is SNHLY and CDR2 is FYNNEI in the germline V gene. The CDR3 DNA reads as TGTGCCAGCGAGGGCAGGGCGAGTCAGCCCCAGCATTTT. As protein: CASEGRASQPQHF.

This clonotype was found a few times. The V and J genes are TRBV28 and TRBJ1-3; D not certain. V gave up 8 bases and J gave up 3 bases, with 14 bases separating them. Germline V gene data show CDR1 as MDHEN and CDR2 as SYDVKM. The CDR3 is 14 amino acids. The CDR3 loop is CASRTPTHGNTIYF. The CDR3 DNA reads as TGTGCCAGCCGGACCCCCACGCATGGAAACACCATATATTTT.